The present entry profiles one TCR delta chain with its context. The same CDR3 also results from other DNA sequences found in this sample. This specimen belongs to a study of gamma-delta chains in newborns, infants, children. Background on the study: Microbial exposure reportedly drives polyclonal innate γδ T cell expansion after birth.

TCRdb ran CATT on the reads. The sample consists of over 12,000 delta-chain clones, around 7% of them appearing once. The V gene lost 0 bases and the J gene lost 2 bases, with 9 bases spanning the gap. CDR3 length equals 15 residues. Germline CDR1 is GEAIGNYY and CDR2 is EKD. This sequence was found in a child who was a newborn, infant or young child, either healthy, febrile or measles-vaccinated (not recorded which). Material for sequencing was blood. The V gene is TRDV2, the J gene TRDJ2; D is perhaps TRDD3 (6 bases). CDR3 amino acids: CACDTVGGLTAQLFF. DNA of the CDR3: TGTGCCTGTGACACCGTGGGGGGATTGACAGCACAACTCTTCTTT.